Shown below are 27 T cell receptor beta chains from a single sample sequenced in a study of cytomegalovirus exposure and HLA in healthy donors (dated by TCRdb to between 2016 and 2019). The method was the immunoSEQ multiplex PCR assay. A mixture of 60 forward primers for TCR Vbeta segments and 13 reverse primers for TCR Jbeta segments was used in the multiplex PCR. TCRdb's version of the immuneACCESS table is confined to in-frame rearrangements and falls short of the full clone set. An unresolved V gene accounts for under half of the shortfall where checked; the remainder is of unknown origin. Counted in this sample were about 140,000 clones; 80% of them appeared once. Of the sample, around 6.8% falls within the top ten clones. The sequenced sample was PBMCs. Source of these receptors: a man aged 35 to 55 in good health and CMV-seropositive.

The chain links TRBV7-9 to TRBJ2-7; weak D call: TRBD2 (6 bases). Germline CDR1 is SEHNR and CDR2 is FQNEAQ (reference sequence). The CDR3 has 15 amino acids. Trimming removed 1 base from V and 1 base from J, with 11 bases in between. CDR3 nucleotides: TGTGCCAGCAGCTTAGAGGCTAGCGAGTCCTACGAGCAGTACTTC. This codes for CASSLEASESYEQYF.

This rearrangement joins TRBV7-6 to TRBJ2-5; 7 positions agree with TRBD1. Germline CDR1 is SGHVS and CDR2 is FNYEAQ. The CDR3 consists of 16 residues. The V gene end was trimmed by 3 bases and the J gene end by 4 bases; junction bases not matched to a gene: 11. As DNA, the CDR3 is TGTGCCAGCAGCTTCCTTCCGAGACAGGGAAGAGAGACCCAGTACTTC. As protein: CASSFLPRQGRETQYF.

J is TRBJ2-3 and V is TRBV5-6, with TRBD2 identical over 7 bases. V dropped 7 bases and J dropped 2; count of bases not matched to a gene: 7. CDR1 is SGHDT, CDR2 YYEEEE, per germline. The CDR3 contains 14 residues. CDR3 region: CASSLGGFTDTQYF. The DNA of the CDR3 is TGTGCCAGCTCTTTGGGGGGGTTCACAGATACGCAGTATTTT.

CDR3 in DNA: TGCGCCAGCAGCCAAGATCTCGTCCAGCGGGGTTGGGTGGATACGCAGTATTTT. Its protein is CASSQDLVQRGWVDTQYF. The chain carries TRBV4-3 and TRBJ2-3, with 7 bases aligning to TRBD2. CDR1 is LGHNA and CDR2 is YSLEER in the germline V gene. This CDR3 has 18 amino acids. V dropped 0 bases and J dropped 6; count of bases not matched to a gene: 15.

The rearrangement joins TRBV7-2 to TRBJ2-5, with D maybe TRBD1 (6 bases). Germline loops: CDR1 SGHTA, CDR2 FQGNSA. The CDR3 has 14 amino acids. V was trimmed by 2 bases and J by 5 bases, leaving 12 bases between them. The CDR3 DNA reads TGTGCCAGCAGCTTAAACAGGGCAGGGGAGACCCAGTACTTC. As protein: CASSLNRAGETQYF. Full variable domain (outside the CDR3, taken from reference TRBV7-2 and TRBJ2-5): GAGVSQSPSNKVTEKGKDVELRCDPISGHTALYWYRQSLGQGLEFLIYFQGNSAPDKSGLPSDRFSAERTGGSVSTLTIQRTQQEDSAVYLCASSLNRAGETQYFGPGTRLLVL.

V is TRBV25-1 and J is TRBJ2-2; weak D call: TRBD1 (5 bases). The germline gives CDR1 MGHDK, CDR2 SYGVNS. V gave up 5 bases and J gave up 4 bases, with 20 bases separating them. This CDR3 region has 17 residues. The CDR3 DNA is TGTGCCAGCAGTCCCCCATACATCACAGGCGCCACCGGGGAGCTGTTTTTT. Protein: CASSPPYITGATGELFF.

CDR3 amino acids: CASSLFGQGLYNSPLHF. CDR3 sequence (DNA): TGTGCCAGCAGTTTATTCGGGCAGGGGCTCTATAATTCACCCCTCCACTTT. The chain is built from TRBV27 and TRBJ1-6; a weak D match, TRBD1 (6 bases). Germline V gene sequence: CDR1 MNHEY, CDR2 SMNVEV (reference sequence). The germline V and J ends were trimmed by 1 base and 3 bases, with 13 bases remaining between them. The CDR3 length is 17 residues.

This chain links TRBV4-2 with TRBJ2-5; 12 bases agree with TRBD1. CDR1 and CDR2 (germline): LGHNA, YNFKEQ. The CDR3 runs 17 residues. V lost 0 bases and J lost 5; bases outside the gene matches: 7. The CDR3 reads CASSQDPRDRGLETQYF. The CDR3 DNA reads TGTGCCAGCAGCCAAGATCCCCGGGACAGGGGGCTGGAGACCCAGTACTTC.

As DNA, the CDR3 is TGTGCCAGCAGCAAAGGTAGTCTAGCGGGACCGATTCAAGAGACCCAGTACTTC. Translated: CASSKGSLAGPIQETQYF. V is TRBV21-1 and J is TRBJ2-5; the table's D call, TRBD2, has no DNA check behind it. TRBV21-1 is classified as a pseudogene. The CDR3 extends over 18 amino acids.

This chain uses TRBV6-5 with TRBJ1-6; D possibly corresponds to TRBD1 (6 bases). This CDR3 is 14 amino acids long. Germline V gene lookup returns CDR1 MNHEY and CDR2 SVGAGI. V gave up 6 bases and J gave up 7 bases, with 13 bases separating them. The CDR3 spells CASRRQVENSPLHF. The CDR3, as DNA: TGTGCCAGCAGGAGACAGGTGGAGAATTCACCCCTCCACTTT.

The chain employs TRBV2 and TRBJ1-1, with D possibly TRBD1 on 6 matching bases. Germline CDR1 SNHLY, CDR2 FYNNEI. The V gene lost 6 bases and the J gene lost 4 bases, with 15 bases spanning the gap. The CDR3 contains 14 residues. The CDR3 coding sequence is TGTGCCAGCAGAGAATTCGGGACATCCACTGAAGCTTTCTTT. It yields the protein CASREFGTSTEAFF.

V is TRBV11-2 and J is TRBJ2-1; 13 nucleotides align to TRBD2. CDR1 and CDR2 (germline): SGHAT, FQNNGV. This CDR3 spans 16 amino acids. The V gene end was trimmed by 5 bases and the J gene end by 6 bases; junction bases not matched to a gene: 7. CDR3 nucleotide sequence: TGTGCCAGCAGCGCCAGACTAGCGGGGGGACCCAATGAGCAGTTCTTC. Protein: CASSARLAGGPNEQFF. The full variable domain, completed using reference TRBV11-2 and TRBJ2-1, is EAGVAQSPRYKIIEKRQSVAFWCNPISGHATLYWYQQILGQGPKLLIQFQNNGVVDDSQLPKDRFSAERLKGVDSTLKIQPAKLEDSAVYLCASSARLAGGPNEQFFGPGTRLTVL.

The chain uses TRBV30 and TRBJ1-2; 9 positions agree with TRBD1. After removal of 4 bases from V and 7 bases from J, the junction contained 4 bases not matched to a gene. From germline, CDR1 is GTSNPN and CDR2 SVGIG (reference sequence). CDR3 size: 12 residues. The CDR3 region has the DNA TGTGCCTGGAATACAGGGGGCATTGGCTACACCTTC. The encoded protein is CAWNTGGIGYTF. The variable domain in full, with the rest retrieved from reference TRBV30 and TRBJ1-2, is SQTIHQWPATLVQPVGSPLSLECTVEGTSNPNLYWYRQAAGRGLQLLFYSVGIGQISSEVPQNLSASRPQDRQFILSSKKLLLSDSGFYLCAWNTGGIGYTFGSGTRLTVV.

This chain uses TRBV7-6 with TRBJ1-1; tentatively, D is TRBD1 (5 bases). V was pared by 3 bases and J by 1 base, with 9 bases between. The CDR3 is 14 amino acids. Germline V CDR1 and CDR2: SGHVS, FNYEAQ. The CDR3 region has the DNA TGTGCCAGCAGCTTGGCTGGACAGAACACTGAAGCTTTCTTT. Amino acid sequence: CASSLAGQNTEAFF.

This clone was seen a single time. The chain couples TRBV2 to TRBJ2-1; 7 nucleotides match TRBD2. The V gene end was trimmed by 2 bases and the J gene end by 10 bases; junction bases not matched to a gene: 8. The length of the CDR3 is 14 residues. Looked up from germline, CDR1 is SNHLY and CDR2 is FYNNEI. The CDR3 DNA reads TGTGCCAGCAGTGAATATAGGCTAGCGGAAGAGCAGTTCTTC. Amino acid sequence: CASSEYRLAEEQFF.

The chain links TRBV5-1 to TRBJ2-5; 9 nucleotides line up with TRBD1. V shed 4 bases, J shed 4 bases, and the junction held 11 bases outside the gene matches. Germline assignment: CDR1 SGHRS and CDR2 YFSETQ. The CDR3 length is 16 residues. The CDR3 here is CASSARGQGRRETQYF. CDR3 nucleotides: TGCGCCAGCAGCGCCCGGGGACAGGGAAGACGAGAGACCCAGTACTTC.

V gene TRBV19 combines with J gene TRBJ1-1; D may be TRBD1 (5 bases). This CDR3 has 15 amino acids. Germline V lookup: CDR1 LNHDA, CDR2 SQIVND (reference sequence). V was pared by 8 bases and J by 1 base, with 17 bases between. The CDR3 DNA reads TGTGCCAGTGCTCCCTGGGGCCAGGAGAACACTGAAGCTTTCTTT. Amino acid sequence: CASAPWGQENTEAFF.

The rearrangement joins TRBV11-2 to TRBJ2-7; the D gene is possibly TRBD1 (5 bases). With 1 base removed from V and 2 bases from J, the gap between germline ends came to 9 bases. CDR3 length equals 14 residues. Germline V gives CDR1 SGHAT, CDR2 FQNNGV. CDR3 protein: CASSLGGSTYEQYF. Here the CDR3 DNA reads TGTGCCAGCAGCTTAGGGGGCAGCACCTACGAGCAGTACTTC.

The chain carries TRBV4-2 and TRBJ1-2, with D possibly TRBD1 on 6 matching bases. Trimming took off 0 bases at V and 4 bases at J, with 12 bases between the two ends. The CDR3 covers 15 residues. The germline V gene has CDR1 LGHNA and CDR2 YNFKEQ. CDR3 in amino acids: CASSQELQGSYGYTF. In DNA, the CDR3 is TGTGCCAGCAGCCAAGAACTACAGGGAAGCTATGGCTACACCTTC.

The chain carries TRBV6-5 and TRBJ1-5; TRBD1 aligns across 7 bases. The CDR3 has 14 amino acids. Germline values: CDR1 MNHEY, CDR2 SVGAGI. V shed 11 bases and J 5 bases; nucleotides not matched to a gene: 12. The CDR3 sequence: CASRRGRGDQPQHF. The CDR3 coding sequence is TGTGCCTCCCGGAGGGGGCGCGGAGATCAGCCCCAGCATTTT.

Comment on this clone: The sample carries other DNA sequences with the same CDR3. J is TRBJ1-4 and V is TRBV6-5; TRBD1 aligns across 7 bases. Unmatched junction bases numbered 6, after V lost 6 bases and J lost 5 bases. The CDR3 is made up of 14 amino acids. The germline CDR1 and CDR2 sequences are MNHEY and SVGAGI. The CDR3 region is CASSRDRVNEKLFF. For the CDR3, the DNA is TGTGCCAGCAGCCGAGACAGGGTCAATGAAAAACTGTTTTTT.

The rearrangement uses TRBV29-1 and TRBJ2-7, with D maybe TRBD1 (5 bases). CDR1 SQVTM and CDR2 ANQGSEA come from the germline V gene. This CDR3 spans 14 amino acids. V shed 0 bases and J shed 0 bases, with 9 bases lying between them. The CDR3: CSVEDDSSSYEQYF. The CDR3 DNA reads TGCAGCGTTGAAGATGACAGTAGCTCCTACGAGCAGTACTTC.

The V call is TRBV7-9, the J call TRBJ2-7; D might be TRBD2 (5 bases). The CDR3 has 16 amino acids. Between the trimmed V and J ends, which lost 5 bases and 3 bases, there was a span of 20 bases. Germline CDR1 and CDR2: SEHNR and FQNEAQ (reference sequence). CDR3 sequence: CASSPGKTEVGYEQYF. As DNA, the CDR3 is TGTGCCAGCAGCCCCGGGAAGACTGAGGTGGGCTACGAGCAGTACTTC.

The V call is TRBV27, the J call TRBJ1-1, with D unclear. V lost 10 bases to trimming and J lost 1 base, with 13 bases between them. The germline CDR1 and CDR2 sequences are MNHEY and SMNVEV (reference sequence). This CDR3 region has 13 residues. CDR3 protein: CATREVTNTEAFF. DNA of the CDR3: TGTGCCACCCGGGAAGTAACGAACACTGAAGCTTTCTTT.

This clone has more than one count but fewer than ten. The chain has TRBV10-3 and TRBJ2-7; 13 nucleotides match TRBD2. The CDR3 runs to 16 residues. J gave up 7 bases and V 0 bases, and 6 bases lay outside the gene matches. Germline V CDR1 and CDR2: ENHRY, SYGVKD. CDR3 loop: CAISESGTSGVREQYF. CDR3 nucleotide sequence: TGTGCCATCAGTGAGTCCGGGACTAGCGGGGTAAGGGAGCAGTACTTC.

The chain uses TRBV5-1 and TRBJ2-7; the match to TRBD1 covers 10 bases. The CDR3 is 14 amino acids. V lost 4 bases and J lost 0; bases outside the gene matches: 1. The germline gives CDR1 SGHRS, CDR2 YFSETQ. CDR3 region: CASSRTGGSYEQYF. CDR3 DNA sequence: TGCGCCAGCAGCCGGACAGGGGGCTCCTACGAGCAGTACTTC.

The chain is built from TRBV5-1 and TRBJ1-2; TRBD1 might be the D (5 bases). Trimming took off 6 bases at V and 3 bases at J, with 15 bases between the two ends. Germline loops: CDR1 SGHRS, CDR2 YFSETQ. The CDR3 loop spans 14 amino acids. This chain's CDR3 is CASTATPGDYGYTF. The CDR3 DNA is TGCGCCAGCACCGCGACCCCGGGGGACTATGGCTACACCTTC.